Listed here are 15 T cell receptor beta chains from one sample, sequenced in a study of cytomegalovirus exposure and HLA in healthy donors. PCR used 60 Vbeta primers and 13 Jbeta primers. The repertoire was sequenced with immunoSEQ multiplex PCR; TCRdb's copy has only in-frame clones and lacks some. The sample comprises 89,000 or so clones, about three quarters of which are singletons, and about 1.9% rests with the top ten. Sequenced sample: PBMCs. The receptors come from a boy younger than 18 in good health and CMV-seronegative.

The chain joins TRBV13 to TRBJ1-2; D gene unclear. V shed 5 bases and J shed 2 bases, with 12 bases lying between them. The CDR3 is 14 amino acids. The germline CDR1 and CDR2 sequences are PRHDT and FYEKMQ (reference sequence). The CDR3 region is CASSLRQANYGYTF. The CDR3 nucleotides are TGTGCCAGCAGCCTCCGACAAGCCAACTATGGCTACACCTTC.

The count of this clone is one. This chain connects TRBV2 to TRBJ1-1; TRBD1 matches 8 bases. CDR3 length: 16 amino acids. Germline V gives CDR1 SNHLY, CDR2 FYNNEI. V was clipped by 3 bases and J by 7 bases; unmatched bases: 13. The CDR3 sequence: CASSDDRGLPRSEAFF. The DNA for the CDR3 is TGTGCCAGCAGTGATGACAGGGGTCTACCCAGAAGTGAAGCTTTCTTT.

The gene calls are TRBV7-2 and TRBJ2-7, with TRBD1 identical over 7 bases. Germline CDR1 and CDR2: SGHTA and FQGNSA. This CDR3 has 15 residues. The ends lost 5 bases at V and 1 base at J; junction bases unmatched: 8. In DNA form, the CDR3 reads TGTGCCAGCAGCCTCCGGGACAGTGAATCCTACGAGCAGTACTTC. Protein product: CASSLRDSESYEQYF.

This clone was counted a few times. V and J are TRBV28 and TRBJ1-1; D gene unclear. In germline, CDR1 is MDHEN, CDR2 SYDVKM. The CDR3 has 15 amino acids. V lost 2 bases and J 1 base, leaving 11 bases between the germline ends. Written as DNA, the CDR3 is TGTGCCAGCAGTTTACGGGAAAGCGGGAACACTGAAGCTTTCTTT. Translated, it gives CASSLRESGNTEAFF.

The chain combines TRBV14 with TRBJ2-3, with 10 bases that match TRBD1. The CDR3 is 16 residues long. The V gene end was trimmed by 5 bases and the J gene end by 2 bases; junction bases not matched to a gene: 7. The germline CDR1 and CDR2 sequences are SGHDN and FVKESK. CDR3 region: CASSLGGTGDTDTQYF. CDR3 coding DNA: TGTGCCAGCAGCTTAGGCGGGACAGGGGACACAGATACGCAGTATTTT.

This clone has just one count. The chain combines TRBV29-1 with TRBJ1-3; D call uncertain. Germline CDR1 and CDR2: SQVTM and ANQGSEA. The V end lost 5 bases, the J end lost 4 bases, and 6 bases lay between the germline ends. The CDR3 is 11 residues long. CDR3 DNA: TGCAGCGTTCTAATCGGAAACACCATATATTTT. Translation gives CSVLIGNTIYF.

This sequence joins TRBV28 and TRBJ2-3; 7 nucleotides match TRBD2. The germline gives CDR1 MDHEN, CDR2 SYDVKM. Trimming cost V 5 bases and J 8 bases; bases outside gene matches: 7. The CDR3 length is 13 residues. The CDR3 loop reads CASSGPGEGTQYF. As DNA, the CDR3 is TGTGCCAGCAGTGGCCCGGGGGAGGGTACGCAGTATTTT.

CDR3 loop: CAWSVGTVGNQPQHF. In DNA, the CDR3 is TGTGCCTGGAGTGTAGGGACAGTGGGCAATCAGCCCCAGCATTTT. The chain links TRBV30 to TRBJ1-5, with TRBD1 matching 7 bases. Germline trimming cut 0 bases from V and 2 bases from J; bases unmatched to any gene: 4. There are 15 residues in the CDR3. Germline CDR1 GTSNPN, CDR2 SVGIG (reference sequence). The entire variable domain, with the rest obtained from reference TRBV30 and TRBJ1-5, is as follows: SQTIHQWPATLVQPVGSPLSLECTVEGTSNPNLYWYRQAAGRGLQLLFYSVGIGQISSEVPQNLSASRPQDRQFILSSKKLLLSDSGFYLCAWSVGTVGNQPQHFGDGTRLSIL.

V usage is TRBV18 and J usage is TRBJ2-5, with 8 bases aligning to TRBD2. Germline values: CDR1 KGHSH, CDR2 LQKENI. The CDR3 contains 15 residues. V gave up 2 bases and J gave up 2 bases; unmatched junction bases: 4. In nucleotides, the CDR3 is TGTGCCAGCTCACCAACTAGCGGCCCTCAAGAGACCCAGTACTTC. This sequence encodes CASSPTSGPQETQYF.

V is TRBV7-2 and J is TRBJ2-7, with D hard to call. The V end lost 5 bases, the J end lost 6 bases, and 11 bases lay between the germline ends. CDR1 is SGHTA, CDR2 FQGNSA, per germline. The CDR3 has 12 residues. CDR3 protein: CASSRLAGEQYF. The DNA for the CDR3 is TGTGCCAGCAGCCGATTAGCTGGCGAGCAGTACTTC.

CDR3 nucleotide sequence: TGTGCCAGCCGACAGACCTACAGGGACGGCTACACCTTC. Its protein product is CASRQTYRDGYTF. J is TRBJ1-2 and V is TRBV6-5, with D maybe TRBD1 (6 bases). Between the trimmed V and J ends, which lost 8 bases and 8 bases, there was a span of 18 bases. In germline, CDR1 is MNHEY, CDR2 SVGAGI. CDR3 length: 13 amino acids.

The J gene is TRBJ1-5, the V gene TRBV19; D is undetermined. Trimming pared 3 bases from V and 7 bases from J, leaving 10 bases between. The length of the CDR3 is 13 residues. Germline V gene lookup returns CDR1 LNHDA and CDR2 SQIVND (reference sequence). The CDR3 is CASSMGGSQPQHF. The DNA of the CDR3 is TGTGCCAGTAGTATGGGAGGGTCCCAGCCCCAGCATTTT.

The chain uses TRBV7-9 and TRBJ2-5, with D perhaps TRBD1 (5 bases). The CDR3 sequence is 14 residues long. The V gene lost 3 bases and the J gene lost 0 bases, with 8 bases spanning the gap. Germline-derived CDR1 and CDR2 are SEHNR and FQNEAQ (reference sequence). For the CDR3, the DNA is TGTGCCAGCAGCTTTACGGACAACCAAGAGACCCAGTACTTC. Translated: CASSFTDNQETQYF.

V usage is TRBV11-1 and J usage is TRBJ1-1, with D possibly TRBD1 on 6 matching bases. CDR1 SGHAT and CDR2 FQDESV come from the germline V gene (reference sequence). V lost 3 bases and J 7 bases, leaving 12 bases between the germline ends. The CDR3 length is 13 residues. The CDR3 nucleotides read TGTGCCAGCAGCTTGTCCGACAGGAGTGAAGCTTTCTTT. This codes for CASSLSDRSEAFF.

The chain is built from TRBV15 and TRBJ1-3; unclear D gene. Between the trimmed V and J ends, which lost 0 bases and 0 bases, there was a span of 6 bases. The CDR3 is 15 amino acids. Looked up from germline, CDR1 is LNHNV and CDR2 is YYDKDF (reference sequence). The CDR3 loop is CATSRDQISGNTIYF. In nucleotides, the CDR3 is TGTGCCACCAGCAGAGACCAGATCTCTGGAAACACCATATATTTT.